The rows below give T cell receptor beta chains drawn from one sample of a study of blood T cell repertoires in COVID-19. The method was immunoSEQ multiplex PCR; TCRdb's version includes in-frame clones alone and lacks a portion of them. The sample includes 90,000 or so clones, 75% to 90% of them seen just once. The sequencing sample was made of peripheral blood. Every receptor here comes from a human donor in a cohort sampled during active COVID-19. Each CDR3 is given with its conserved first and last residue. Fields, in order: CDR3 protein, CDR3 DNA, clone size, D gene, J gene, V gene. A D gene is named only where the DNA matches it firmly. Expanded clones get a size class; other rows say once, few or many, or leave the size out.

CDR3 protein: CASSVGVGYNEQFF
CDR3 DNA: TGTGCCAGCAGCGTAGGGGTCGGGTACAATGAGCAGTTCTTC
clone size: -
D gene: -
J gene: TRBJ2-1
V gene: TRBV9

CDR3 protein: CASSFSSVAEAFF
CDR3 DNA: TGTGCCAGCAGCTTCTCCAGCGTAGCTGAAGCTTTCTTT
clone size: -
D gene: -
J gene: TRBJ1-1
V gene: TRBV11-2

CDR3 protein: CASSESRVSYEQYF
CDR3 DNA: TGTGCCAGCAGTGAAAGCCGGGTATCCTACGAGCAGTACTTC
clone size: -
D gene: -
J gene: TRBJ2-7
V gene: TRBV2

CDR3 protein: CASSHRGSSSYNEQFF
CDR3 DNA: TGTGCCAGCAGCCACCGGGGTTCCAGCTCCTACAATGAGCAGTTCTTC
clone size: few
D gene: -
J gene: TRBJ2-1
V gene: TRBV14

CDR3 protein: CASTPHTGSYNEQFF
CDR3 DNA: TGTGCCAGCACCCCCCACACGGGGTCCTACAATGAGCAGTTCTTC
clone size: -
D gene: -
J gene: TRBJ2-1
V gene: TRBV6-5

CDR3 protein: CAISDIQGRNQPQHF
CDR3 DNA: TGTGCCATCAGTGATATACAGGGTCGGAATCAGCCCCAGCATTTT
clone size: -
D gene: -
J gene: TRBJ1-5
V gene: TRBV10-3

CDR3 protein: CPGLAGGHEQFF
CDR3 DNA: TGCCCCGGACTAGCGGGGGGGCATGAGCAGTTCTTC
clone size: -
D gene: TRBD2
J gene: TRBJ2-1
V gene: TRBV28

CDR3 protein: CASSRGTSRGTNEKLFF
CDR3 DNA: TGTGCCAGCAGTCGAGGGACATCTCGAGGGACTAATGAAAAACTGTTTTTT
clone size: few
D gene: -
J gene: TRBJ1-4
V gene: TRBV6-6

CDR3 protein: CASSLPTSGSTDTQYF
CDR3 DNA: TGCGCCAGCAGCTTGCCGACTAGCGGGAGTACAGATACGCAGTATTTT
clone size: -
D gene: TRBD2
J gene: TRBJ2-3
V gene: TRBV5-1

CDR3 protein: CATSDTRGAGTEAFF
CDR3 DNA: TGTGCCACCAGTGATACCCGTGGGGCTGGCACTGAAGCTTTCTTT
clone size: -
D gene: -
J gene: TRBJ1-1
V gene: TRBV24-1

CDR3 protein: CAWSVLGVTEAFF
CDR3 DNA: TGTGCCTGGAGTGTTTTAGGGGTTACTGAAGCTTTCTTT
clone size: few
D gene: -
J gene: TRBJ1-1
V gene: TRBV30

CDR3 protein: CASSVGLAGVSYEQYF
CDR3 DNA: TGTGCCAGCAGCGTAGGGCTAGCGGGAGTTTCCTACGAGCAGTACTTC
clone size: -
D gene: TRBD2
J gene: TRBJ2-7
V gene: TRBV9

CDR3 protein: CASSHSRGVANTGELFF
CDR3 DNA: TGTGCCAGCAGTCACAGCAGGGGAGTCGCAAACACCGGGGAGCTGTTTTTT
clone size: many
D gene: -
J gene: TRBJ2-2
V gene: TRBV6-6

CDR3 protein: CASSPATGAVSYEQYF
CDR3 DNA: TGCGCCAGCAGCCCGGCGACAGGGGCCGTCTCCTACGAGCAGTACTTC
clone size: once
D gene: TRBD1
J gene: TRBJ2-7
V gene: TRBV5-1

CDR3 protein: CASSQVGGTFEAFF
CDR3 DNA: TGTGCCAGCAGCCAAGTGGGAGGGACCTTCGAAGCTTTCTTT
clone size: once
D gene: -
J gene: TRBJ1-1
V gene: TRBV3-1/TRBV3-2

CDR3 protein: CATGDRVYGYTF
CDR3 DNA: TGTGCCACCGGGGATAGGGTCTATGGCTACACCTTC
clone size: -
D gene: -
J gene: TRBJ1-2
V gene: TRBV6-5

CDR3 protein: CASSSTGAPQETQYF
CDR3 DNA: TGTGCCAGCAGCTCTACAGGGGCACCCCAAGAGACCCAGTACTTC
clone size: -
D gene: TRBD1
J gene: TRBJ2-5
V gene: TRBV7-8

CDR3 protein: CASSRQGNYGYTF
CDR3 DNA: TGTGCCAGCAGCCGACAGGGTAACTATGGCTACACCTTC
clone size: -
D gene: TRBD1
J gene: TRBJ1-2
V gene: TRBV5-4

CDR3 protein: CASSLEPGQGINTQYF
CDR3 DNA: TGTGCCAGCAGCTTAGAACCGGGACAGGGGATAAATACGCAGTATTTT
clone size: -
D gene: TRBD1
J gene: TRBJ2-3
V gene: TRBV5-5

CDR3 protein: CASSLIGRAEAFF
CDR3 DNA: TGTGCCAGCAGTTTAATCGGCCGGGCTGAAGCTTTCTTT
clone size: once
D gene: -
J gene: TRBJ1-1
V gene: TRBV28

CDR3 protein: CASSVQGGTEAFF
CDR3 DNA: TGTGCCAGCAGCGTACAGGGCGGCACTGAAGCTTTCTTT
clone size: -
D gene: -
J gene: TRBJ1-1
V gene: TRBV9

CDR3 protein: CASSSWTSGVSDTQYF
CDR3 DNA: TGTGCCAGCAGCTCCTGGACTAGCGGGGTCTCAGATACGCAGTATTTT
clone size: -
D gene: TRBD2
J gene: TRBJ2-3
V gene: TRBV7-2

CDR3 protein: CASGLDKNQPQHF
CDR3 DNA: TGTGCCAGCGGACTCGACAAAAATCAGCCCCAGCATTTT
clone size: -
D gene: -
J gene: TRBJ1-5
V gene: TRBV2

CDR3 protein: CAWSWGGQETQYF
CDR3 DNA: TGTGCCTGGAGTTGGGGGGGCCAAGAGACCCAGTACTTC
clone size: -
D gene: TRBD2
J gene: TRBJ2-5
V gene: TRBV30

CDR3 protein: CASSQESSNQPQHF
CDR3 DNA: TGTGCCAGCAGCCAAGAGAGTAGCAATCAGCCCCAGCATTTT
clone size: -
D gene: -
J gene: TRBJ1-5
V gene: TRBV3-1/TRBV3-2

CDR3 protein: CASSQVEVNSYEQYF
CDR3 DNA: TGTGCCAGCAGCCAAGTTGAGGTGAACTCCTACGAGCAGTACTTC
clone size: -
D gene: -
J gene: TRBJ2-7
V gene: TRBV4-2

CDR3 protein: CASSPTGDNTEAFF
CDR3 DNA: TGTGCCAGCAGCCCGACAGGGGATAACACTGAAGCTTTCTTT
clone size: -
D gene: TRBD1
J gene: TRBJ1-1
V gene: TRBV6-6

CDR3 protein: CASRTGSYEQYF
CDR3 DNA: TGTGCCAGCAGAACCGGGAGCTACGAGCAGTACTTC
clone size: -
D gene: -
J gene: TRBJ2-7
V gene: TRBV28

CDR3 protein: CASSPPGQGLEQFF
CDR3 DNA: TGCGCCAGCAGTCCTCCGGGACAAGGCCTTGAGCAGTTCTTC
clone size: once
D gene: -
J gene: TRBJ2-1
V gene: TRBV10-1

CDR3 protein: CASSYWGGRVEKLFF
CDR3 DNA: TGTGCCAGCAGTTACTGGGGGGGGCGCGTGGAAAAACTGTTTTTT
clone size: -
D gene: -
J gene: TRBJ1-4
V gene: TRBV6-2/TRBV6-3

CDR3 protein: CASSLAPRVQPQHF
CDR3 DNA: TGTGCCAGCAGCTTAGCCCCGCGGGTTCAGCCCCAGCATTTT
clone size: -
D gene: -
J gene: TRBJ1-5
V gene: TRBV7-2

CDR3 protein: CASSRNRQGNTEAFF
CDR3 DNA: TGTGCCAGCAGCCGAAACCGACAGGGGAACACTGAAGCTTTCTTT
clone size: -
D gene: TRBD1
J gene: TRBJ1-1
V gene: TRBV6-2/TRBV6-3

CDR3 protein: CASSPDRLEPQHF
CDR3 DNA: TGTGCCAGCTCACCGGACAGGTTGGAGCCCCAGCATTTT
clone size: -
D gene: TRBD1
J gene: TRBJ1-5
V gene: TRBV18

CDR3 protein: CASSLTRGQSDTQYF
CDR3 DNA: TGTGCCAGCAGCTTAACCAGGGGGCAGTCAGATACGCAGTATTTT
clone size: -
D gene: TRBD1
J gene: TRBJ2-3
V gene: TRBV7-2

CDR3 protein: CSTYRTDGYTF
CDR3 DNA: TGCAGTACGTACAGGACCGATGGCTACACCTTC
clone size: once
D gene: -
J gene: TRBJ1-2
V gene: TRBV29-1

CDR3 protein: CASSSDWNSPLHF
CDR3 DNA: TGTGCCAGCAGTTCAGACTGGAATTCACCCCTCCACTTT
clone size: few
D gene: -
J gene: TRBJ1-6
V gene: TRBV27

CDR3 protein: CASSPRTGADSNQPQHF
CDR3 DNA: TGCGCCAGCAGCCCTCGGACAGGGGCCGATAGCAATCAGCCCCAGCATTTT
clone size: once
D gene: TRBD1
J gene: TRBJ1-5
V gene: TRBV4-1